Each of the 2 T cell receptor delta chains below was sequenced from the same sample in a study of gamma-delta T cells after stem cell transplantation. TCRdb processed the RT-PCR reads again with the CATT caller. The repertoire has 12,000 to 15,000 delta-chain clones, about 30% of them found once; the top ten carry approximately 3.8%. Sequenced: gamma-delta T cells. These receptors were collected from a human donor. It is not recorded whose cells these are; they may come from a transplant donor.

This clone has more than one count but fewer than ten. This rearrangement joins TRDV1 to TRDJ2; TRDD3 matches at 9 bases. This CDR3 has 21 amino acids. Germline loops: CDR1 TSWWSYY, CDR2 QGS. V gave up 2 bases and J gave up 0 bases; unmatched junction bases: 16. The CDR3 DNA reads as TGTGCTCTTGGGGAAGGGTCCCCTAAAGACTGGGGGACAGCTTTGACAGCACAACTCTTCTTT. Protein: CALGEGSPKDWGTALTAQLFF.

This clone is termed medium-sized. Other nucleotide sequences from this sample produce the same CDR3. The chain uses TRAV29/DV5 and TRDJ1; 8 bases agree with TRDD3. From germline, CDR1 is NSMFDY and CDR2 ISSIKDK. The CDR3 totals 19 residues. V shed 0 bases, J shed 0 bases, and the junction held 16 bases outside the gene matches. The CDR3 here is CAASAGPGGPLLYTDKLIF. The CDR3 DNA reads as TGTGCAGCAAGCGCGGGTCCTGGGGGACCCCTCCTTTACACCGATAAACTCATCTTT.